This TCR beta chain appears in the sequencing data of a study of T cells in Graves' hyperthyroidism and ophthalmopathy. Whole-study results and caveats: A model of 13 V-J pairs discriminated ophthalmopathy from stable hyperthyroidism. Ophthalmopathy, as predicted by the model, came a median roughly 6.8 months after the prediction.

The diagnostic basis comprised clinical symptoms, serum thyroxine and TRAb, thyroid ultrasound and orbital computed tomography. Each 10 ml fresh peripheral blood draw supplied the PBMCs. Trimming left V 6 bases short and J 2 bases short, with 17 bases between. The CDR3 is 16 residues long. The germline V gene encodes CDR1 SGHTA and CDR2 FQGNSA. Amplified regions were TCR beta CDR3 sequences from RNA transcripts. First-round RT-PCR of the TCR CDR3 relied on the HTBI primer set. TCRdb analysed the multiplex PCR reads with MiXCR anew, one entry per CDR3 protein. This sample has about 530,000 distinct CDR3 sequences, with about 15% found just once. Worth noting for this clonotype: The target antigen is unknown.

This rearrangement joins TRBV7-2 to TRBJ2-1, with a tentative D call TRBD2 (6 bases). Material for sequencing was blood. The clonotype comes from a woman between 18 and 30 years old with Graves' ophthalmopathy. This CDR3 is CASRLPGGPAYNEQFF. In nucleotides, the CDR3 is TGTGCCAGCAGACTACCCGGGGGACCAGCCTACAATGAGCAGTTCTTC.